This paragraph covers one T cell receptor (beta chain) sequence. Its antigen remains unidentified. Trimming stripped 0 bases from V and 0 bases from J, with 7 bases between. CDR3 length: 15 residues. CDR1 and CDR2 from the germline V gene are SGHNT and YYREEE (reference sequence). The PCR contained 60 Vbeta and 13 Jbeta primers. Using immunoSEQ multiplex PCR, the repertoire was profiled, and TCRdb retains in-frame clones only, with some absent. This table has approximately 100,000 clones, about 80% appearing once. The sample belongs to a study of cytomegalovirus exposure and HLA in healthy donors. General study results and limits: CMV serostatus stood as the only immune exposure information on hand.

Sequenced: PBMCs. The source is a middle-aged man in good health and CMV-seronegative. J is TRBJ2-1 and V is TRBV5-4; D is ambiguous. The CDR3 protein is CASSLDPGSYNEQFF. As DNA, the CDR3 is TGTGCCAGCAGCTTGGACCCAGGCTCCTACAATGAGCAGTTCTTC.